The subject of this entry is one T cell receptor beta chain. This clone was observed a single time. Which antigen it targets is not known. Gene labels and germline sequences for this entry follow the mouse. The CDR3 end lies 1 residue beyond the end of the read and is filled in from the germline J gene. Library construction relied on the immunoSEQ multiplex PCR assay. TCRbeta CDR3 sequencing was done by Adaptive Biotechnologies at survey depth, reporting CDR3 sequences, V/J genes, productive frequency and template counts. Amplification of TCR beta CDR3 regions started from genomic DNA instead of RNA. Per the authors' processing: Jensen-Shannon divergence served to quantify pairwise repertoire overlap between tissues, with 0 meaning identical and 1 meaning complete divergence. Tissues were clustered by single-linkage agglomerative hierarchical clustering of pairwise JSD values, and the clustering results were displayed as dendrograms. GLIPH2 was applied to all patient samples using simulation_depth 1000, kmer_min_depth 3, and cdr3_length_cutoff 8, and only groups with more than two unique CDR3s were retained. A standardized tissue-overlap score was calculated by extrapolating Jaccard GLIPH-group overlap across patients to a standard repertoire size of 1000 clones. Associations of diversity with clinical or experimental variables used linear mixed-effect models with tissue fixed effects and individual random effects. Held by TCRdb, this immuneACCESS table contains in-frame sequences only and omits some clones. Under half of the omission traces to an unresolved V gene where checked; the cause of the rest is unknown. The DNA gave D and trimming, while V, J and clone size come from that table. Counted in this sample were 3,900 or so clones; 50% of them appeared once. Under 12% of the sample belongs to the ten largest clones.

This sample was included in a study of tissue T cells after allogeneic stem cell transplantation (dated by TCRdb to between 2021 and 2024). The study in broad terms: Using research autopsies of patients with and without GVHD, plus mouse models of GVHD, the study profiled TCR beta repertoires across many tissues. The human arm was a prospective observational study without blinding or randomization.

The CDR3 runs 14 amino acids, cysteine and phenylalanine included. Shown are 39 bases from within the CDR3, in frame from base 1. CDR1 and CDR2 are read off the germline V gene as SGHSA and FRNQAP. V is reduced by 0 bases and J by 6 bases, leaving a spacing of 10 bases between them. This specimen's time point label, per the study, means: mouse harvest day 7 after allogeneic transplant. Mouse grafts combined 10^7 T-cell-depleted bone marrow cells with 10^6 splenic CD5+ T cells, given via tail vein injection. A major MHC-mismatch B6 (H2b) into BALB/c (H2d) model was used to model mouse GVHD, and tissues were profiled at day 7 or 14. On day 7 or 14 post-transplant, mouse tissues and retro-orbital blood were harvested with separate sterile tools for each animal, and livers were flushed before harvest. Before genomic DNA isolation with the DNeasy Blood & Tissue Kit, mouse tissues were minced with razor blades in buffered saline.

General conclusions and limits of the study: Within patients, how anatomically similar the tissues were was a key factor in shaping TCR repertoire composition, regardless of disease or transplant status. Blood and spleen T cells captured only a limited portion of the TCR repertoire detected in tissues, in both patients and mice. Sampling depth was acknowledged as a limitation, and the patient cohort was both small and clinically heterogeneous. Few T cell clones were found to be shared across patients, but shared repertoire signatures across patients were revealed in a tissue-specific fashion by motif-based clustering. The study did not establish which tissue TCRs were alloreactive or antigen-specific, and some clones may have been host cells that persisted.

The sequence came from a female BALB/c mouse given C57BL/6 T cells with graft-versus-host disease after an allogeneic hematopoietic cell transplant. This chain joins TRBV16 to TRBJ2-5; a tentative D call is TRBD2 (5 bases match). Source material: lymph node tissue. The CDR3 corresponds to CASSLDGGVDTQYF. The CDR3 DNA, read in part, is TGTGCAAGCAGCTTAGACGGTGGGGTGGACACCCAGTAC.